This T cell receptor beta chain was sequenced for a study of CD8 T cells in ankylosing spondylitis. Study findings and constraints: For ankylosing spondylitis blood, a TCR beta motif of 7 to 9 highly homologous variants appeared characteristic.

This clonotype was observed a few times. No antigen is known for it. The V gene lost 4 bases and the J gene lost 2 bases, with 15 bases spanning the gap. The CDR3 spans 16 residues. Making use of molecular barcodes, quantitative 5'-RACE generated TCR beta libraries. MiXCR, applied by TCRdb to the 5' RACE reads, yields one record per CDR3 protein. The sample records roughly 700,000 distinct CDR3 sequences, roughly 19% being singletons. The sample consisted of blood, either unsorted or a sorted T cell fraction (not recorded which). The chain uses TRBV12-3 or TRBV12-4 and TRBJ1-3, with D possibly being TRBD1 (5 bases). This clonotype was obtained from a male donor with ankylosing spondylitis. The CDR3, as DNA: TGTGCCAGCAGTTCCCGGACTGGGGGACCTGGAAACACCATATATTTT. Translating it yields CASSSRTGGPGNTIYF.